A single sample gave rise to the 7 T cell receptor beta chains below, sequenced in a study of cytomegalovirus exposure and HLA in healthy donors. With 60 Vbeta and 13 Jbeta primers, the PCR was carried out. The assay was immunoSEQ multiplex PCR, and TCRdb's table has in-frame clones only and misses some. This table has 200,000 to 250,000 clones, approximately 80% appearing once. Sequenced material: PBMCs. These receptors originate from a woman aged 40 to 50 in good health and CMV-seronegative.

In its sample, this clone was seen a few times. The V gene is TRBV7-2, the J gene TRBJ1-4; D is perhaps TRBD1 (5 bases). The CDR3 has 13 residues. Germline V gene lookup returns CDR1 SGHTA and CDR2 FQGNSA. V was pared by 6 bases and J by 4 bases, with 9 bases between. CDR3 loop: CASRAGDNEKLFF. The CDR3 DNA follows: TGTGCCAGCAGGGCGGGGGATAATGAAAAACTGTTTTTT.

The rearrangement links TRBV27 to TRBJ1-5; D is perhaps TRBD1 (5 bases). This CDR3 spans 17 amino acids. The germline gives CDR1 MNHEY, CDR2 SMNVEV (reference sequence). Trimming stripped 8 bases from V and 0 bases from J, with 20 bases between. For the CDR3, the DNA is TGTGCCAGCGGCACCTTGGGGCAGCTTTATAGCAATCAGCCCCAGCATTTT. Its translation is CASGTLGQLYSNQPQHF.

The chain joins TRBV9 to TRBJ2-5; TRBD2 agrees at 11 bases. Germline V CDR1 and CDR2: SGDLS, YYNGEE. CDR3 length equals 16 residues. Losses at the gene ends were 2 bases for V and 5 bases for J; bases not matched to a gene: 8. This chain's CDR3 is CASSVTSGGAGETQYF. The CDR3 DNA reads TGTGCCAGCAGCGTCACTAGCGGGGGCGCGGGGGAGACCCAGTACTTC.

For this clone: Other DNA sequences in the sample encode the same CDR3. The chain recombines TRBV7-9 with TRBJ1-4; D remains ambiguous. This CDR3 region has 13 residues. V dropped 8 bases and J dropped 2 bases, with 9 bases sitting between them. The germline gives CDR1 SEHNR, CDR2 FQNEAQ (reference sequence). CDR3 DNA: TGTGCCAGCCGAACAGATACTAATGAAAAACTGTTTTTT. Its protein is CASRTDTNEKLFF.

V gene TRBV21-1 combines with J gene TRBJ2-7; the table's D call of TRBD1 was not tested on the DNA. TRBV21-1 is a documented pseudogene. This CDR3 is 12 amino acids long. CDR3 loop: CASSEDRYEQYF. The CDR3 DNA sequence: TGTGCCAGCAGCGAGGACAGATACGAGCAGTACTTC.

The chain combines TRBV6-5 with TRBJ1-3, with a tentative D call TRBD1 (6 bases). CDR3 length: 13 residues. Per germline, CDR1 MNHEY and CDR2 SVGAGI. The V and J ends lost 6 bases and 4 bases respectively, with 10 bases between them. The CDR3 DNA reads TGTGCCAGCAGGCAGGGGACGGGAAACACCATATATTTT. Translating it yields CASRQGTGNTIYF.

The rearrangement links TRBV28 to TRBJ2-5; maybe TRBD2 (6 bases). The CDR3 totals 13 residues. Germline assignment: CDR1 MDHEN and CDR2 SYDVKM. V lost 2 bases, J lost 6 bases, and 10 bases lay in between. The CDR3 coding sequence is TGTGCCAGCAGTTTAGTTGGGGGGAAGACCCAGTACTTC. Its protein is CASSLVGGKTQYF.